This T cell receptor beta chain was identified during a study of T-cell reconstitution after alpha-beta-depleted transplantation in children. Findings and limits, study-wide: At day 60, the high TCRbeta diversity found in some patients originated from recipient T cells and thymic progenitors that had survived. Several hundred expanded graft clones reportedly were the source of alpha-beta T cells about two months after transplant. After one year, T-cell counts and TCRbeta diversity mostly came from new T cells.

This clonotype came up many times. Antigen specificity is unknown. The V segment lost 2 bases and the J segment 7 bases; nucleotides outside the gene matches: 9. The CDR3 spans 16 residues. The germline CDR1 and CDR2 sequences are LGHNA and YSLEER. Unique molecular identifiers were incorporated during preparation of the TCRbeta library. Each CDR3 protein is one row after TCRdb ran MiXCR on the PCR reads. The repertoire holds some 600,000 distinct CDR3 sequences, with about an eighth as singletons. Sequences were derived from PBMCs, mostly from graft donor cells, sampled 360 days after TCRalphabeta/CD19-depleted stem cell transplant. The receptor was derived from a male patient under 18 who had a stem cell transplant for acute myeloid leukemia, so the T cells may come from the graft donor. This chain uses TRBV4-3 with TRBJ2-3, with 10 bases aligning to TRBD2. In DNA, the CDR3 is TGCGCCAGCAGCCAACTAGCGGGAGTTCTCACCCATACGCAGTATTTT. It yields the protein CASSQLAGVLTHTQYF.